This TCR beta chain was captured by sequencing in a study of glioma-infiltrating T cells after dendritic cell vaccination (dated by TCRdb to 2015 to 2016). Background on the whole study: The cohort included roughly 15 glioblastoma patients drawn from Phase I and II dendritic cell vaccination trials, of whom 9 were newly diagnosed and 6 had recurrent disease. Survival after dendritic cell vaccination was correlated with TCR sequencing metrics such as TIL content and the overlap between tumor and blood repertoires. In glioblastoma patients vaccinated with dendritic cells, deep sequencing of TCR beta CDR3 regions served to measure tumor-infiltrating lymphocyte content and to compare repertoires between tumor and blood. Patients received three intradermal dendritic cell vaccine injections at biweekly intervals in the arm below the axilla. Patients received autologous tumor lysate-pulsed dendritic cell vaccination between the early 2000s and the early 2010s. To make the vaccine, monocyte-derived dendritic cells were cultured for about seven days with IL-4 and GM-CSF and then pulsed overnight with autologous tumor lysate. Here is what the overall study found, with its caveats: The cohort was small and heterogeneous, only a few patients had full blood and tumor sets, and even fewer had initial-recurrent tumor pairs. No direct relationship between TCR clonality and survival was found, suggesting that a diverse polyclonal response may matter. Longer time to progression and overall survival after dendritic cell vaccination were predicted by higher estimated pretreatment TIL content. The three-group TCR overlap response model was characterized as speculative, and prospective validation of the model was stated to be required.

TCRB CDR3 regions were amplified from about 1.9 ug genomic DNA, or all available DNA if less, using the immunoSEQ assay. The multiplex PCR employed 60 forward primers targeting TCR V beta segments and 13 reverse primers targeting J beta segments. Synthetic control templates were spiked into each sample at limiting dilution to estimate reads per starting template. The Illumina HiSeq System generated 87 bp sequencing reads. Under the source paper's analysis protocol: PCR and sequencing errors were removed by merging closely related sequences with a nearest neighbor algorithm. TCR overlap was measured as the percentage of unique tumor TCR beta sequences that were also present in the peripheral blood of the same patient. TCRdb re-hosts the immuneACCESS table, in-frame sequences only. Its copies lack some clones; in the studies checked, an unresolved V gene accounts for under half of them, and the cause for the rest is not known. That table gives V, J and clone size, and the DNA gave D and trimming. The sample data list more than 85,000 clones, and 85% to 90% of these were observed just once. The ten largest clones capture around 3.2% of the sample.

Patients were selected for having adequate residual fresh-frozen tumor tissue and more than two years of available survival data. Molecular status otherwise varied across the glioblastoma patients, but none of them carried an isocitrate dehydrogenase mutation. PBMC were collected before vaccination, two weeks after the third vaccination, and at tumor progression if tumor progression occurred. The Qiagen DNeasy Blood extraction Kit was used to extract genomic DNA. Worth noting for this clone: Its cognate antigen has yet to be identified. One base away there is no much larger clone; base qualities are not given.

Specimen: blood, collected before dendritic cell vaccination. This clonotype was obtained from a human donor with glioblastoma.

The DNA sequence is given as TGTGCCAGCAGCCGACTGGGGGGGAGCACAGATACGCAGTATTTT. It encodes CASSRLGGSTDTQYF. This chain joins TRBV5-8 to TRBJ2-3; 7 middle bases align to TRBD2. V and J are trimmed by 4 bases and 0 bases, and the gene matches miss 5 bases of the junction. Taken from cysteine to phenylalanine, the CDR3 has 15 residues. Only the CDR3 part of the read is kept: 45 bases, read in frame from the first base. The germline V gene encodes CDR1 SGHTS and CDR2 YDEGEE.